The rows below give T cell receptor beta chains drawn from one sample of a study of T cell repertoires in cytomegalovirus infection. One entry per CDR3 protein, called by TCRdb with MiXCR from the reads. The table includes approximately 220,000 distinct CDR3 sequences, approximately 38% detected once. These receptors' targets are unknown. The specimen comprised CD8+ T cells from cultured PBMCs, sampled from culture after CMV antigen stimulation. Source of these receptors: a human donor in good health (CMV status not recorded). Some clones in this sample may be carry-over from other donors' samples. Both conserved end residues are part of each CDR3. Fields, in order: J gene, D gene, clone size, V gene, CDR3 DNA, CDR3 protein. A D gene is named only where the DNA matches it firmly. The size field is filled for only some rows; it gives once, few, many or a size class.

j_gene: TRBJ1-1
d_gene: .
abundance: .
v_gene: TRBV6-6
CDR3nt: TGTGCCAGCAATTTGGAGAACACTGAAGCTTTCTTT
CDR3aa: CASNLENTEAFF

j_gene: TRBJ1-2
d_gene: .
abundance: .
v_gene: TRBV6-2/TRBV6-3
CDR3nt: TGTGCCACTTTGGGGGCGGATGGCTACACCTTC
CDR3aa: CATLGADGYTF

j_gene: TRBJ1-4
d_gene: .
abundance: few
v_gene: TRBV6-1
CDR3nt: TGTGCCAGCAGCCGCGTTCGGTTAGCCGATTTGAATGAAAAACTGTTTTTT
CDR3aa: CASSRVRLADLNEKLFF

j_gene: TRBJ2-3
d_gene: .
abundance: .
v_gene: TRBV7-6
CDR3nt: TGTGCCAGCAGCCCCCTCGCTGGGGGAAGAGATACGCAGTATTTT
CDR3aa: CASSPLAGGRDTQYF

j_gene: TRBJ1-2
d_gene: .
abundance: .
v_gene: TRBV7-3
CDR3nt: TGTGCCAGCAGCTTAAGACCGGGGCAGACTAATGGCTACACCTTC
CDR3aa: CASSLRPGQTNGYTF

j_gene: TRBJ2-1
d_gene: .
abundance: few
v_gene: TRBV11-2
CDR3nt: TGTGCCAGCAGCGATACCAATGAGCAGTTCTTC
CDR3aa: CASSDTNEQFF

j_gene: TRBJ2-4
d_gene: .
abundance: .
v_gene: TRBV2
CDR3nt: TGTGCCAGCAGTGGAAAGGGCAAAAACATTCAGTACTTC
CDR3aa: CASSGKGKNIQYF

j_gene: TRBJ2-5
d_gene: TRBD2
abundance: .
v_gene: TRBV19
CDR3nt: TGTGCCAGTAGTATCTGGTCTAGCGGGACGTACCAAGAGACCCAGTACTTC
CDR3aa: CASSIWSSGTYQETQYF

j_gene: TRBJ1-2
d_gene: .
abundance: .
v_gene: TRBV7-2
CDR3nt: TGTGCCAGCAGCTTCCCCCAGACAGCTAACTATGGCTACACCTTC
CDR3aa: CASSFPQTANYGYTF

j_gene: TRBJ1-1
d_gene: .
abundance: few
v_gene: TRBV7-6
CDR3nt: TGTGCCAGCAGCGGGCCAATGGCGGGGTACACTGAAGCTTTCTTT
CDR3aa: CASSGPMAGYTEAFF

j_gene: TRBJ2-7
d_gene: .
abundance: .
v_gene: TRBV19
CDR3nt: TGTGCCAGTAGTGACGGACCTAAGGACTACGAGCAGTACTTC
CDR3aa: CASSDGPKDYEQYF

j_gene: TRBJ2-3
d_gene: TRBD1
abundance: many
v_gene: TRBV7-6
CDR3nt: TGTGCCAGCAGCTTGGGACAGGCCCGGTCGGATACGCAGTATTTT
CDR3aa: CASSLGQARSDTQYF

j_gene: TRBJ1-1
d_gene: .
abundance: .
v_gene: TRBV27
CDR3nt: TGTGCCAGCTCGGACCGAGGGCTGAACACTGAAGCTTTCTTT
CDR3aa: CASSDRGLNTEAFF

j_gene: TRBJ1-1
d_gene: .
abundance: few
v_gene: TRBV7-9
CDR3nt: TGTGCCAGCATCCCGGAGCGCCTTCGGGGCACTGAAGCTTTCTTT
CDR3aa: CASIPERLRGTEAFF

j_gene: TRBJ2-1
d_gene: .
abundance: .
v_gene: TRBV4-1
CDR3nt: TGCGCCAGCAGCCAAGTTGGACGGCCGAATGAGCAGTTCTTC
CDR3aa: CASSQVGRPNEQFF

j_gene: TRBJ2-7
d_gene: TRBD2
abundance: .
v_gene: TRBV7-9
CDR3nt: TGTGCCAGCAGCCCTTGGACTAGCGGGAGGGCTTATGAGCAGTACTTC
CDR3aa: CASSPWTSGRAYEQYF

j_gene: TRBJ2-6
d_gene: .
abundance: .
v_gene: TRBV12-3/TRBV12-4
CDR3nt: TGTGCCAGCAGTTTATCGGGCCCTCGGAAGTCTGGGGCCAACGTCCTGACTTTC
CDR3aa: CASSLSGPRKSGANVLTF

j_gene: TRBJ1-1
d_gene: .
abundance: .
v_gene: TRBV28
CDR3nt: TGTGCCAGCAGGGAGAACACTGAAGCTTTCTTT
CDR3aa: CASRENTEAFF

j_gene: TRBJ1-4
d_gene: .
abundance: once
v_gene: TRBV4-2
CDR3nt: TGTGCCAGCAGCCAAGTGCGGGGTTATTTCGAAAAACTGTTTTTT
CDR3aa: CASSQVRGYFEKLFF

j_gene: TRBJ2-7
d_gene: TRBD2
abundance: many
v_gene: TRBV11-2
CDR3nt: TGTGCCAGCAGCTTAATACTAGCGGGAGGGTACGAGCAGTACTTC
CDR3aa: CASSLILAGGYEQYF

j_gene: TRBJ2-2
d_gene: TRBD1
abundance: few
v_gene: TRBV7-9
CDR3nt: TGTGCCAGCAGGAGACAGGGTATTAACGGGCCCCACTTGAACACCGGGGAGCTGTTTTTT
CDR3aa: CASRRQGINGPHLNTGELFF

j_gene: TRBJ2-7
d_gene: .
abundance: once
v_gene: TRBV4-1
CDR3nt: TGCGCCAGCAGCCAAGCGGTAAACCCAACCTACGAGCAGTACTTC
CDR3aa: CASSQAVNPTYEQYF

j_gene: TRBJ2-2
d_gene: .
abundance: .
v_gene: TRBV5-1
CDR3nt: TGCGCCAGCAGCTTGGACCCAGGGGGAGGCACCGGGGAGCTGTTTTTT
CDR3aa: CASSLDPGGGTGELFF

j_gene: TRBJ2-1
d_gene: .
abundance: few
v_gene: TRBV4-1
CDR3nt: TGCGCCAGCAGCCAAGGTCGCAATGAGCAGTTCTTC
CDR3aa: CASSQGRNEQFF

j_gene: TRBJ2-1
d_gene: .
abundance: many
v_gene: TRBV3-1
CDR3nt: TGTGCCAGCAGCCACCAACTAGCAGGGCCTGAGCAGTTCTTC
CDR3aa: CASSHQLAGPEQFF

j_gene: TRBJ1-2
d_gene: TRBD1
abundance: few
v_gene: TRBV20-1
CDR3nt: TGCAGTGCAACCGGGACAGGGGTCTATGGCTACACCTTC
CDR3aa: CSATGTGVYGYTF

j_gene: TRBJ2-7
d_gene: .
abundance: medium-sized
v_gene: TRBV6-6
CDR3nt: TGTGCCAGCAGTTTCATGCCTCGGGTCACCCTCTACGAGCAGTACTTC
CDR3aa: CASSFMPRVTLYEQYF

j_gene: TRBJ2-7
d_gene: .
abundance: few
v_gene: TRBV4-1
CDR3nt: TGCGCCAGCAGCCAATTCCTGACCGGGTACGAGCAGTACTTC
CDR3aa: CASSQFLTGYEQYF

j_gene: TRBJ2-1
d_gene: .
abundance: few
v_gene: TRBV7-2
CDR3nt: TGTGCCAGTGGGGCTATGGGCAATGAGCAGTTCTTC
CDR3aa: CASGAMGNEQFF

j_gene: TRBJ2-7
d_gene: TRBD2
abundance: few
v_gene: TRBV7-2
CDR3nt: TGTGCCAGCAGCTACACCACCGCCCTGTCGGGCGGGAGGGGGTACGAGCAGTACTTC
CDR3aa: CASSYTTALSGGRGYEQYF

j_gene: TRBJ2-5
d_gene: .
abundance: few
v_gene: TRBV6-5
CDR3nt: TGTGCCAGCAGTTACACCCCCAGGGGACTACAAGAGACCCAGTACTTC
CDR3aa: CASSYTPRGLQETQYF

j_gene: TRBJ1-2
d_gene: .
abundance: .
v_gene: TRBV12-3/TRBV12-4
CDR3nt: TGTGCCAGCAGTTTAGGGGCAGCCAAGTTCTATGGCTACACCTTC
CDR3aa: CASSLGAAKFYGYTF

j_gene: TRBJ2-1
d_gene: TRBD1
abundance: .
v_gene: TRBV5-1
CDR3nt: TGCGCCAGCAGCCAGGACAGGGCATCCTACAATGAGCAGTTCTTC
CDR3aa: CASSQDRASYNEQFF

j_gene: TRBJ1-2
d_gene: .
abundance: .
v_gene: TRBV19
CDR3nt: TGTGCCAGTAACCTATCCCCGTCTGACGCACCCACCTATGGCTACACCTTC
CDR3aa: CASNLSPSDAPTYGYTF

j_gene: TRBJ2-1
d_gene: .
abundance: few
v_gene: TRBV7-3
CDR3nt: TGTGCCAGCAGCTTAAAGGGTAATGAGCAGTTCTTC
CDR3aa: CASSLKGNEQFF

j_gene: TRBJ2-5
d_gene: TRBD2
abundance: .
v_gene: TRBV7-6
CDR3nt: TGTGCCAGCAGCTTAGTGCCTAGCGGCCAAGAGACCCAGTACTTC
CDR3aa: CASSLVPSGQETQYF

j_gene: TRBJ2-2
d_gene: .
abundance: few
v_gene: TRBV7-6
CDR3nt: TGTGCCAGCACCCTAGGGGGAAGAACAGGACAAATCGGGGAGCTGTTTTTT
CDR3aa: CASTLGGRTGQIGELFF

j_gene: TRBJ2-7
d_gene: .
abundance: few
v_gene: TRBV7-6
CDR3nt: TGTGCCAGCAGCCCGGTTGTTGGGGAGCAGTACTTC
CDR3aa: CASSPVVGEQYF

j_gene: TRBJ2-1
d_gene: .
abundance: .
v_gene: TRBV5-1
CDR3nt: TGCGCCAGCAGCTTCACAGCTTCGGGGGACAATGAGCAGTTCTTC
CDR3aa: CASSFTASGDNEQFF

j_gene: TRBJ1-2
d_gene: .
abundance: many
v_gene: TRBV5-1
CDR3nt: TGCGCCAGCAGCTTGACGCAACGGGGGCAGAACTATGGCTACACCTTC
CDR3aa: CASSLTQRGQNYGYTF

j_gene: TRBJ2-4
d_gene: .
abundance: .
v_gene: TRBV24-1
CDR3nt: TGTGCCACCAGAGGAAACGGGGTGGAGAACATTCAGTACTTC
CDR3aa: CATRGNGVENIQYF

j_gene: TRBJ1-5
d_gene: .
abundance: .
v_gene: TRBV2
CDR3nt: TGTGCCAGCAGTGAGGACGCGGAGCAGCCCCAGCATTTT
CDR3aa: CASSEDAEQPQHF

j_gene: TRBJ2-7
d_gene: .
abundance: .
v_gene: TRBV7-6
CDR3nt: TGTGCCAGCAGCCCCGTGAGAGGGAGCGAGCAGTACTTC
CDR3aa: CASSPVRGSEQYF

j_gene: TRBJ1-2
d_gene: TRBD1
abundance: .
v_gene: TRBV7-3
CDR3nt: TGTGCCAGCAGCTTGAGCCAGGGGGCGCGAGACTATGGCTACACCTTC
CDR3aa: CASSLSQGARDYGYTF

j_gene: TRBJ1-1
d_gene: .
abundance: .
v_gene: TRBV6-6
CDR3nt: TGTGCCAGCGGAAGAGAGGACACTGAAGCTTTCTTT
CDR3aa: CASGREDTEAFF

j_gene: TRBJ2-2
d_gene: .
abundance: few
v_gene: TRBV7-9
CDR3nt: TGTGCCAGCAGCTTTGGGCGGGACCCCACCGGGGAGCTGTTTTTT
CDR3aa: CASSFGRDPTGELFF